A single count supports the clone carrying this T cell receptor (beta chain). Then a second PCR, running roughly 7 to 12 cycles, was carried out with a sample-barcoded 5' primer and a J-beta primer mix. Each cDNA molecule received a tag from a template-switch adaptor that had 12 random nucleotides. Each CDR3 protein is one row after TCRdb ran MiXCR on the 5' RACE reads. The sample lists roughly 500,000 distinct CDR3 sequences, approximately 30% seen once, with roughly 18% in the top ten. Deletions cut 5 bases from V and 1 base from J, with 8 bases between. CDR3 size: 13 residues. The germline V gene has CDR1 SGHTA and CDR2 FQGTGA. This record comes from a study of blood T cells in healthy people across ages.

This clonotype originated in a woman in her 70s in good health. This chain links TRBV7-3 with TRBJ1-1; D remains unclear. Input material: blood. The CDR3, as DNA: TGTGCCAGCAGCAAAGGCCGGAACACTGAAGCTTTCTTT. As protein: CASSKGRNTEAFF. The full variable domain, with the rest looked up from reference TRBV7-3 and TRBJ1-1, is GAGVSQTPSNKVTEKGKYVELRCDPISGHTALYWYRQSLGQGPEFLIYFQGTGAADDSGLPNDRFFAVRPEGSVSTLKIQRTERGDSAVYLCASSKGRNTEAFFGQGTRLTVV.